This is a list of T cell receptor beta chains from one sample in a study of T-cell memory formation after mild COVID-19. One entry per CDR3 protein results from TCRdb running MiXCR on the 5' RACE reads. The sample comprises a few hundred thousand distinct CDR3 sequences, 15% to 20% of which are singletons, and under 25% rests with the top ten. Sequenced input: PBMCs or a T cell subset sorted from them (not recorded which). These receptors came from a man between 18 and 29 years old who had mild COVID-19 (a few samples of this study predate the infection). Cell type and time point are not known. Each CDR3 is given without its conserved first and last residue. Expanded clones get a size class; other rows say once, few or many, or leave the size out.

clone_size j_call v_call cdr3_aa
- TRBJ1-5 TRBV5-5 ASSLLLRGTEPQH
few TRBJ1-1 TRBV3-1 ASSNRGQVYEAF
- TRBJ2-3 TRBV7-8 ASSRSRTSGIVDTQY
- TRBJ1-6 TRBV6-5 ASKNDNPYNSPLH
- TRBJ1-3 TRBV12-3/TRBV12-4 ASSLFSGGQSSGNTIY
few TRBJ2-2 TRBV6-5 ASSRLAGGRGRGGELF
- TRBJ2-5 TRBV5-4 ASSLAGTTGYQY
few TRBJ2-2 TRBV7-2 ASRDRGNTGELF
- TRBJ2-3 TRBV7-8 ASSAAAGFTDTQY
- TRBJ2-7 TRBV4-2 ASSQDGGRTDYEQY
many TRBJ2-4 TRBV3-1 ASSQDSGSKNIQY
few TRBJ2-2 TRBV12-3/TRBV12-4 ASAANTGELF
few TRBJ1-1 TRBV7-9 ASSSLMGNTEAF
few TRBJ1-3 TRBV7-3 ASSLDGGGNTIY
few TRBJ2-1 TRBV7-3 ASRNTGTGSFNEQF
- TRBJ1-2 TRBV7-9 ASSPRRSNYGYT
few TRBJ2-1 TRBV5-1 ASSLSPRGAGGEQF
- TRBJ2-3 TRBV6-6 ASSSLAGGINTQY
many TRBJ2-7 TRBV7-2 ASSLGPTPLEQY
few TRBJ2-3 TRBV12-3/TRBV12-4 ASIDRGGTDTQY
few TRBJ2-5 TRBV10-2 ASRRSVRETQY
- TRBJ1-1 TRBV5-1 ASSLGYRGPPEAF
- TRBJ2-7 TRBV7-2 ASSLVVTSFYEQY
few TRBJ1-6 TRBV27 ASSRTLQGSPLH
- TRBJ2-2 TRBV12-3/TRBV12-4 ASSSVGGGTGELF
few TRBJ2-5 TRBV20-1 SATKPLLLAGKETQY
few TRBJ2-7 TRBV6-5 ASSYLGRLYEQY
few TRBJ1-1 TRBV15 ATSRDLRAGEANTEAF
- TRBJ2-2 TRBV9 ASSVGGDTGELF